This TCR beta chain emerged from a study of PD-1 blockade in classical Hodgkin lymphoma. The study, taken as a whole, reports: For complete responders, baseline diversity was comparable to that of newly diagnosed patients. Healthy donors were reported to have higher baseline TCR diversity than newly diagnosed patients.

Data came from immunoSEQ multiplex PCR; TCRdb stores just in-frame clones and leaves some out. The sample holds 9,500 to 12,000 clones, 85% seen once. The time point here: cycle 4 day 1 (C4D1), after more than five weeks of nivolumab. All trial patients relapsed after autologous stem cell transplantation. The study isolated CD8+ T cells from thawed PBMCs by magnetic negative selection. Relapsed/refractory classical Hodgkin lymphoma patients had complete, partial or progressive responses. Nivolumab was administered to patients intravenously at 3 mg/kg every 2 weeks. The CDR3 runs 16 residues. Trimming pared 2 bases from V and 0 bases from J, leaving 11 bases between. The V gene's germline CDR1 is WNHNN and CDR2 SYGVQD (reference sequence). With regard to this clone: The antigen is not known.

The V gene is TRBV10-1, the J gene TRBJ2-1; D uncertain. The receptor's source is a human donor with classical Hodgkin lymphoma. The donor label of this sample is uncertain. Sequenced material: CD8+ T cells from blood, taken before the fourth cycle of nivolumab. CDR3 nucleotide sequence: TGCGCCAGCAGTGAGGAGTGGGCCAGCTCCTACAATGAGCAGTTCTTC. Translating it yields CASSEEWASSYNEQFF.